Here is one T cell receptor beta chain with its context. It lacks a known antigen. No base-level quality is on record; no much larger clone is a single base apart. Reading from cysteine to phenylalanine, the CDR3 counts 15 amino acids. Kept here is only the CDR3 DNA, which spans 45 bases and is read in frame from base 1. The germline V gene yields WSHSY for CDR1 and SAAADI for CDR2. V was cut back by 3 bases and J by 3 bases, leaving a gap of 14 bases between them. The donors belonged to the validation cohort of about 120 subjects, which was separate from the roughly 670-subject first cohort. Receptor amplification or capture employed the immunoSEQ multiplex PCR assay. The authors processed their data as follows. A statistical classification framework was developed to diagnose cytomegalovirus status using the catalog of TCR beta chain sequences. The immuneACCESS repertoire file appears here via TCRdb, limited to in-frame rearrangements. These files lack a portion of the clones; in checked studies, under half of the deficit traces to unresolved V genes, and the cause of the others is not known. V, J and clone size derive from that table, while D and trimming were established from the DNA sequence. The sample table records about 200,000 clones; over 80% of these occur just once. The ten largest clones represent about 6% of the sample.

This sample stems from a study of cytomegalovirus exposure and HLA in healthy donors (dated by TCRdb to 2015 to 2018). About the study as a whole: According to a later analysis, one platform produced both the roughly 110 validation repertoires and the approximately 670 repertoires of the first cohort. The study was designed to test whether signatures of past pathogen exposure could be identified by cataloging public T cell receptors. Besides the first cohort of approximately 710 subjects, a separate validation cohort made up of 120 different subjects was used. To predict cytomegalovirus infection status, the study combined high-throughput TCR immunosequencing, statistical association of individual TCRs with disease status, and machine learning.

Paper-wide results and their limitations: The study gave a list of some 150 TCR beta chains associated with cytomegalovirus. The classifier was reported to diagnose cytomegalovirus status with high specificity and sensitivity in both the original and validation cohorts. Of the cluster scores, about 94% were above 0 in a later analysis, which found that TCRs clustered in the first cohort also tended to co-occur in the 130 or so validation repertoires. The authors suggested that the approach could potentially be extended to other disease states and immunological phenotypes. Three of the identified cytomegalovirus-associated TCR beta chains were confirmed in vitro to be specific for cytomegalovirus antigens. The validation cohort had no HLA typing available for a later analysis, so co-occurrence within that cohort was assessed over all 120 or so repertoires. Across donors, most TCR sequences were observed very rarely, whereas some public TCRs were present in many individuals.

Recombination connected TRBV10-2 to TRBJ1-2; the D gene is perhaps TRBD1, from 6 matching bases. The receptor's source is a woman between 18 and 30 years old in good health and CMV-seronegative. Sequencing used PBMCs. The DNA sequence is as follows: TGCGCCAGCAGTGACCTTGGGGGGGCGGACTATGGCTACACCTTC. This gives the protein CASSDLGGADYGYTF.